This is a list of T cell receptor beta chains from one sample in a study of cytomegalovirus exposure and HLA in healthy donors. The repertoire was sequenced with immunoSEQ multiplex PCR; TCRdb's copy has only in-frame clones and lacks some. The repertoire holds just over 150,000 clones, with approximately 81% as singletons. The sequencing input was PBMCs. The receptors here all came from a man aged 18 to 30 in good health and CMV-seronegative. Each CDR3 is given with its conserved first and last residue. A D gene is named only where the DNA matches it firmly. The size field is filled for only some rows; it gives once, few, many or a size class.

j_call d_call clone_size v_call cdr3_nt cdr3_aa
TRBJ2-1 . . TRBV4-1 TGCGCCAGCAGCCTTCAGCGGAACTCCTACAATGAGCAGTTCTTC CASSLQRNSYNEQFF
TRBJ2-7 . . TRBV7-6 TGTGCCAGCAGCGAACGAAGGAGCTACGAGCAGTACTTC CASSERRSYEQYF
TRBJ2-7 . . TRBV6-1 TGTGCCAGCAACCCATCGGGAACCGCCCGGTACGAGCAGTACTTC CASNPSGTARYEQYF
TRBJ2-7 TRBD2 . TRBV7-6 TGTGCCAGCAGCTCGACTGTAGCGGGAGGGAACCACTACGAGCAGTACTTC CASSSTVAGGNHYEQYF
TRBJ1-4 . . TRBV7-3 TGTGCCAGCAGCTCCCCCACGGGGAGGGGTCAGGAAGAAAAACTGTTTTTT CASSSPTGRGQEEKLFF
TRBJ1-5 . . TRBV18 TGTGCCAGCTCACCGCAGGGAAGCAATCAGCCCCAGCATTTT CASSPQGSNQPQHF
TRBJ2-3 TRBD2 . TRBV19 TGTGCCAGTAGTTCGACTAGCGGGAGGTCAGATACGCAGTATTTT CASSSTSGRSDTQYF
TRBJ2-1 TRBD2 . TRBV10-3 TGTGCCATCAGCGAGAGAGGGACTAGGGGGAATGAGCAGTTCTTC CAISERGTRGNEQFF
TRBJ2-5 . . TRBV5-1 TGCGCCAGCAGCTTGGGACAGCCGAGAGGAGAGACCCAGTACTTC CASSLGQPRGETQYF
TRBJ2-5 TRBD2 . TRBV9 TGTGCCAGCAGCGTAGGCCCCGGTACTAGCGGGGGCGAAGAGACCCAGTACTTC CASSVGPGTSGGEETQYF
TRBJ2-1 TRBD2 . TRBV7-9 TGTTCCAGCAGCTTAACAAGCGGGAGGGCCTACCTCCCTGAGCAGTTCTTC CSSSLTSGRAYLPEQFF
TRBJ1-1 . . TRBV7-6 TGTGCCAGCAGCTTAGCTTACAGTGGGAACACTGAAGCTTTCTTT CASSLAYSGNTEAFF
TRBJ1-1 . . TRBV13 TGTGCCAGCAGCTTCGCGGGACGCCACTTCACTGAAGCTTTCTTT CASSFAGRHFTEAFF
TRBJ2-5 TRBD2 . TRBV10-3 TGTGCCATCAGTGAGTCGGCGGGGGGTGATGAGACCCAGTACTTC CAISESAGGDETQYF
TRBJ2-1 . . TRBV7-2 TGTGCCAGCAGCTTAAGGAGCAATGAGCAGTTCTTC CASSLRSNEQFF
TRBJ2-3 TRBD2 . TRBV5-8 TGTGCCAGCAGCGTGGGACTAGCGGGACCCAGCACAGATACGCAGTATTTT CASSVGLAGPSTDTQYF
TRBJ2-2 . few TRBV7-9 TGTGCCAGCAGCTTCCCGGGACTCTATAGGGGGGAGCTGTTTTTT CASSFPGLYRGELFF
TRBJ2-5 TRBD1 . TRBV7-8 TGTGCCAGCAGCTTAGAATTCACAGGGGTTCCGAGAGAGACCCAGTACTTC CASSLEFTGVPRETQYF
TRBJ2-3 . . TRBV28 TGTGCCAGCAGTTCCCTAGCGAACACAGATACGCAGTATTTT CASSSLANTDTQYF
TRBJ2-7 TRBD1 . TRBV9 TGTGCCAGCAGCGGACGACAGGGGTCCTACGAGCAGTACTTC CASSGRQGSYEQYF
TRBJ2-2 TRBD2 . TRBV4-2 TGTGCCAGCAGCGCGGGGGGCTACGACGGGGAGCTGTTTTTT CASSAGGYDGELFF
TRBJ2-5 . . TRBV19 TGTGCCAGTAGTATAGCCGGGGGAGAGACCCAGTACTTC CASSIAGGETQYF